This TCR beta chain came from a study of cytomegalovirus exposure and HLA in healthy donors. Use of 60 Vbeta and 13 Jbeta primers characterized the PCR. The repertoire was sequenced with immunoSEQ multiplex PCR; TCRdb's copy has only in-frame clones and lacks some. The sample carries under 95,000 clones, around 8% recorded once. This clone has more than one count but fewer than ten. Germline trimming cut 5 bases from V and 0 bases from J; bases unmatched to any gene: 7. CDR3 size: 16 residues. Germline loops: CDR1 LNHNV, CDR2 YYDKDF (reference sequence). The J gene is TRBJ2-5, the V gene TRBV15; 9 bases map to TRBD2. This clonotype was sampled from a man between 50 and 59 years old in good health and CMV-seronegative. Sequenced sample: PBMCs. CDR3 DNA: TGTGCCACCAGCCCAGCGGGAGGCGTCTACCAAGAGACCCAGTACTTC. Protein sequence: CATSPAGGVYQETQYF. The variable domain in full, completed from reference TRBV15 and TRBJ2-5, reads DAMVIQNPRYQVTQFGKPVTLSCSQTLNHNVMYWYQQKSSQAPKLLFHYYDKDFNNEADTPDNFQSRRPNTSFCFLDIRSPGLGDTAMYLCATSPAGGVYQETQYFGPGTRLLVL.